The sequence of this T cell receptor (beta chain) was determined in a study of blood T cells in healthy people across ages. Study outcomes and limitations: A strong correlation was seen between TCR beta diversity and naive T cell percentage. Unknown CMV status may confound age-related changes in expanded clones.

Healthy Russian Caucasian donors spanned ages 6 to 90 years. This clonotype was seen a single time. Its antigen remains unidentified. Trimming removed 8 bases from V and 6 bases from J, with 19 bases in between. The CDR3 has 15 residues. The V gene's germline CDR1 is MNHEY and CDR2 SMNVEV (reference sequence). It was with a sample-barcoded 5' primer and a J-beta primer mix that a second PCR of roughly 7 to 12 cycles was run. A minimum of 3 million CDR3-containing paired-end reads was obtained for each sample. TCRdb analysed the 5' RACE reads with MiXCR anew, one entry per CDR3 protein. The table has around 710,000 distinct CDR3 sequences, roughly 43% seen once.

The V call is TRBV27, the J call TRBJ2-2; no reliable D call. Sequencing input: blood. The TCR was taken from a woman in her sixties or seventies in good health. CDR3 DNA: TGTGCCAGCCAAACTTTAGGTGTAGTCGCCGGGGAGCTGTTTTTT. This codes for CASQTLGVVAGELFF.